This T cell receptor (beta chain) is drawn from a study of blood T cells in healthy people across ages (dated by TCRdb to 2015 to 2017). The study in broad terms: Template switching captured roughly one uniquely barcoded TCR beta cDNA molecule per two T cells in model experiments. The study analyzed two additional independent replicas of 1 million unique cDNA reads from the same blood draw for two donors, one aged 18 to 30 and one aged 80 or older. The donors were divided into four age groups: young (average approximately 17 years), middle-aged (about 40), aged (about 56) and long-lived (roughly 82). Using deep sequencing normalized with unique cDNA molecular identifiers, the study measured how TCR beta repertoire diversity changes with age.

V is trimmed back by 8 bases and J by 2 bases, and the junction contains 2 bases that no gene match accounts for. According to the germline V gene, CDR1 reads MDHEN and CDR2 reads SYDVKM. The CDR3 has 13 amino acids, counting the end cysteine and phenylalanine. Only CDR3 DNA is held: 39 bases, read in frame from base 1. The library was prepared using 5' RACE. Instrument used: Illumina HiSeq 2500. A second PCR of roughly 6 to 12 cycles was performed with a sample-barcoded 5' primer and a J-beta primer mix. A unique molecular identifier was introduced onto each TCR beta cDNA molecule by a template-switch 5' adaptor carrying 12 random nucleotides. Each sample yielded at least 3 million CDR3-containing paired-end reads. First-strand cDNA was synthesized from all RNA with the Mint cDNA synthesis kit, primed by a TRBC-specific oligonucleotide. Following uracil-DNA glycosylase treatment, a first 18-cycle PCR with universal primers M1SS and BC2_uni_R was performed on all cDNA. For the original study's pipeline: Each sample was normalized by randomly selecting 1 million high-quality reads, each carrying a distinct molecular identifier. Reads with shared molecular identifiers were discarded instead of being binned into consensus sequences. MiTCR, set to a Q25 quality threshold and the strictest error-elimination algorithm, was used for CDR3 identification, clonotype clustering and error correction. A nonparametric unseen species model with Euler transformation was used to estimate a lower bound on total TCR beta diversity. TCRdb reanalyzed the raw reads on its own, using fastp at Q25 for trimming and MiXCR for clone calling, and kept in-frame beta chains. Identical CDR3 protein sequences are pooled into one entry, listed with their most common genes and DNA. In this record, the V and J calls reflect TCRdb's handling and not the investigators' own analysis. The sample yields under 700,000 distinct CDR3 sequences; 24% were counted once. 8.7% of the sample is taken by the ten largest.

Comment on this clonotype: Its target antigen remains unknown. Per-base quality was not reported, and no clone a single base away is much larger than it.

Systemically healthy Caucasian individuals from Russia, approximately 39 in total and aged roughly 6 to 100 years, were included as donors. Each donor gave 8 to 10 milliliters of peripheral blood, drawn into EDTA-treated Vacutainer tubes. Ficoll-Paque density-gradient centrifugation was used to isolate PBMCs, with at least 6 million per sample. Total RNA, at least 6 micrograms per sample, was extracted from PBMCs with Trizol reagent. Naive CD45RAhigh/CD27high T cell percentages were measured by flow cytometry on a PBMC aliquot from every donor. What the research found in general, with its limitations: Conclusive comparison of naive and antigen-experienced compartments was prevented by the profiling of bulk unsorted PBMCs. The CMV infection status of donors was not known, potentially confounding age-related changes in expanded clonotypes. As age increased, observed TCR beta diversity per million T cells dropped in a roughly linear way, and a significant reduction was already evident by age about 40. Observed TCR beta diversity correlated strongly with the percentage of naive T cells measured by flow cytometry. Estimates of total diversity from one million sequenced T cells were regarded as lower bounds and underestimates. Compared with the aged group, the long-lived group had more naive CD4+ T cells, fewer expanded clones and increased TCR diversity, suggesting age selection.

This sample also appeared in a second study, on T cells of mothers and their children. The second study also describes: Nine systemically healthy Caucasian individuals, comprising three mothers and their six children, were included as donors. cDNA synthesis consumed the entire amount of extracted RNA, loaded at around 1.4 ug RNA in each 15 ul reaction. Sample barcodes and 2-4 random nucleotides were added via the M1S primer in the second PCR. More than 9.5 million TCR beta CDR3 reads were obtained from each mother, and 2.5 million to 3 million reads were obtained from each child. TCR recombination output is similarly shaped by thymic selection in related and unrelated pairs, with a minor effect exerted by inherited differences. Normalized repertoire overlap was always found to be slightly, but never significantly, higher in related mother-child pairs than in unrelated mother-child pairs. With a sensitivity of about 100 clones per million clonotypes, no persistent microchimeric T cell clones were detected. To look for features that set related mother-child pairs apart from unrelated individuals, the researchers ran deep NGS to compare the TCR beta repertoires of mothers and children. Mothers averaged about 40 +/- 4 years of age and children averaged about 10 +/- 4 years. Libraries were sequenced on Illumina HiSeq 2000 with 100+100 nt paired-end reads after adapter ligation with NEBNext reagents. Mother and child libraries were prepared a month apart and sequenced in separate runs to prevent cross-contamination. Between roughly 450,000 and 2,000,000 distinct TCR beta clonotypes were identified per donor. Naive TCR beta clonotypes were estimated from low-frequency clonotypes matched to each donor's FACS-determined naive share, without sorting.

The V and J genes are TRBV28 and TRBJ1-5, with 8 bases aligning to TRBD1. Sequencing was done on a sample of blood. This sequence was found in a boy aged 10-17 years in good health. At the DNA level, the sequence is TGTGCCAGCGTGACAGGGGGCAATCAGCCCCAGCATTTT. Its protein is CASVTGGNQPQHF. With the rest looked up from the reference TRBV28 and TRBJ1-5 genes rather than sequenced, the full variable domain is DVKVTQSSRYLVKRTGEKVFLECVQDMDHENMFWYRQDPGLGLRLIYFSYDVKMKEKGDIPEGYSVSREKKERFSLILESASTNQTSMYLCASVTGGNQPQHFGDGTRLSIL.